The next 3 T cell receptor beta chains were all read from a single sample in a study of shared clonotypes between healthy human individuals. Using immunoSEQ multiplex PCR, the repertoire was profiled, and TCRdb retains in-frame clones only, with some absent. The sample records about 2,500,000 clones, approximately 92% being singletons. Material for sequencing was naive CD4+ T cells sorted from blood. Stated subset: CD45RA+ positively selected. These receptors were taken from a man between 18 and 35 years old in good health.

DNA of the CDR3: TGTGCCTGGAGTCCATCGAATTCACCCCTCCACTTT. Translating gives CAWSPSNSPLHF. The gene calls are TRBV30 and TRBJ1-6; no definite D call. This CDR3 spans 12 amino acids. Germline V CDR1 and CDR2: GTSNPN, SVGIG (reference sequence). V lost 2 bases and J 7 bases, leaving 6 bases between the germline ends.

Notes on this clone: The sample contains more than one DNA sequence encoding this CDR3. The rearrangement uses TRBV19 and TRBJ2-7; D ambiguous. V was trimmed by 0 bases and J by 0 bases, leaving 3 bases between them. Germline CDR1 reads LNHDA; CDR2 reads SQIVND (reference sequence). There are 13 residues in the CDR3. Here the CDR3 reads CASSIELSYEQYF. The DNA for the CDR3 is TGTGCCAGTAGTATAGAGCTCTCCTACGAGCAGTACTTC.

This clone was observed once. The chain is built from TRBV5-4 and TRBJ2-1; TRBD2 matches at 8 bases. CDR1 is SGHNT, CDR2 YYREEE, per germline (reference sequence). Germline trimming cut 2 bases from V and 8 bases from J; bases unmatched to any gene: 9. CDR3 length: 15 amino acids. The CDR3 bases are TGTGCCAGCAGCTTACTTCTGAGCGGGAGCGATGAGCAGTTCTTC. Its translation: CASSLLLSGSDEQFF.